This T cell receptor beta chain was identified during a study of control samples from healthy donors and cancer patients. This CDR3 contains 9 residues. V lost 9 bases, J lost 6 bases, and 6 bases lay in between. CDR1 LNHDA and CDR2 SQIVND come from the germline V gene (reference sequence). Sequencing was performed with immunoSEQ multiplex PCR; in TCRdb, only in-frame clones are kept and a portion is missing. The sample carries about 130,000 clones, around nine tenths recorded once. Sequences were obtained from blood. The rearrangement links TRBV19 to TRBJ2-7; D is unclear. The clonotype was recovered from a man aged 50-59 years in good health. CDR3: CASWSEQYF. The CDR3 nucleotides are TGTGCCAGCTGGAGCGAGCAGTACTTC. Looking up the rest from reference TRBV19 and TRBJ2-7 gives the full variable domain: DGGITQSPKYLFRKEGQNVTLSCEQNLNHDAMYWYRQDPGQGLRLIYYSQIVNDFQKGDIAEGYSVSREKKESFPLTVTSAQKNPTAFYLCASWSEQYFGPGTRLTVT.